A selection of T cell receptor beta chains follows, all from one sample in a study of spatial heterogeneity in lung cancer. TCRdb ran MiXCR on the 5' RACE reads and lists one entry per CDR3 protein. Here the sample spans tens of thousands of distinct CDR3 sequences, approximately 12% being singletons. The sequences come from PBMCs, collected at surgery. Every receptor here comes from a male donor with early-stage non-small cell lung cancer. The CDR3 runs from the conserved cysteine through the conserved F or W. D genes are given only for firm matches. Clone size is not always given. Where it is, it says once, few, many or a class for expanded clones.

clone_size,d_call,v_call,j_call,cdr3_nt,cdr3_aa
few,.,TRBV30,TRBJ1-4,TGTGCCTGGAGCAGGAGAAATGAAAAACTGTTTTTT,CAWSRRNEKLFF
few,.,TRBV2,TRBJ2-5,TGTGCCAGCAGCGGGGACCGCACCAAAGAGACCCAGTACTTC,CASSGDRTKETQYF
.,.,TRBV6-1,TRBJ2-1,TGTGCCAGCAGATACCCTGGGAGTAGACAATACAATGAGCAGTTCTTC,CASRYPGSRQYNEQFF
.,TRBD2,TRBV5-1,TRBJ2-7,TGCGCCAGCAGTTCAGCGGGAGTGGGCGAGCAGTACTTC,CASSSAGVGEQYF
many,.,TRBV6-5,TRBJ1-3,TGTGCCAGCAGTCCTGGAGGGGGTACTGGAAACACCATATATTTT,CASSPGGGTGNTIYF
.,.,TRBV5-1,TRBJ2-1,TGCGCCAGCAGCTTGGAAGGGACAACATTAGGGCAGTTCTTC,CASSLEGTTLGQFF
.,TRBD2,TRBV20-1,TRBJ2-2,TGCAGTGCTAGAGATATATTGGCTAGCGGGAACACCGGGGAGCTGTTTTTT,CSARDILASGNTGELFF
many,TRBD2,TRBV9,TRBJ2-2,TGTGCCAGCAGCGCCCCCTGGGGCGGGGGAAACACCGGGGAGCTGTTTTTT,CASSAPWGGGNTGELFF
few,TRBD1,TRBV7-2,TRBJ1-2,TGTGCCAGCAGCTTAGGGACAGGGGTAATTGATGGCTACACCTTC,CASSLGTGVIDGYTF
few,TRBD1,TRBV29-1,TRBJ1-4,TGCAGCGTTGAGGGACAGGGGGATGAAAAACTGTTTTTT,CSVEGQGDEKLFF
many,.,TRBV15,TRBJ2-3,TGTGCCACCAGCAGAGAGCTTCTGGGCAGGGCGGATACGCAGTATTTT,CATSRELLGRADTQYF
many,TRBD1,TRBV5-1,TRBJ2-7,TGCGCCAGCAGCTCGCGGACAGGGTACGAGCAGTACTTC,CASSSRTGYEQYF
.,TRBD1,TRBV28,TRBJ1-5,TGTGCCAGCAGTTTGGCCGGGACAGGGGGCTTACCCCAGCATTTT,CASSLAGTGGLPQHF
.,.,TRBV3-1,TRBJ2-3,TGTGCCAGCAGCCAAGATGGGACTCCAATCACAGATACGCAGTATTTT,CASSQDGTPITDTQYF
few,.,TRBV20-1,TRBJ2-3,TGCAGTGCTGGGGTGGCGTTAACCACAGATACGCAGTATTTT,CSAGVALTTDTQYF